The clone carrying this T cell receptor beta chain has only one observation. Germline values: CDR1 SGHTA, CDR2 FQGNSA. The CDR3 sequence is 15 residues long. With 4 bases clipped from V and 1 base from J, the junction kept 3 bases outside the gene matches. This sample was included in a study of technical replicates of blood from a handful of donors. Using immunoSEQ multiplex PCR, the repertoire was profiled, and TCRdb retains in-frame clones only, with some absent. The sample lists tens of thousands of clones; roughly 90% were seen once. This chain links TRBV7-2 with TRBJ2-3, with TRBD1 matching 9 bases. The sequenced sample consisted of PBMCs. The TCR comes from a human donor in good health. Some clones in this sample may be carry-over from other donors' samples. CDR3 DNA sequence: TGTGCCAGCAGCTCGGACAGGGGAGGCACAGATACGCAGTATTTT. This sequence encodes CASSSDRGGTDTQYF.